Below are 8 T cell receptor beta chains sequenced from a single sample in a study of CD8+ T cells in alopecia areata (dated by TCRdb to about 2018). The protocol used for the library was the immunoSEQ multiplex PCR assay. To provide template for TCR sequencing, every sample had RNA extracted and reverse transcribed into cDNA. Sourced from immuneACCESS, this table was stored by TCRdb with only in-frame sequences that have V and J called. A share of the clones is absent; for the studies checked, an unresolved V gene accounts for under half, and the remainder has no known explanation. A total of roughly 32,000 clones appear in this sample, more than 55% of them only once. The ten most abundant clones make up about 20% of the sample. The sample consisted of NKG2D-high CD8+ T cells sorted from blood. The cell subset or site tag for this specimen amounts to: sorted CD8+ NKG2D-high blood T cells. Receptors originate from a human donor with alopecia areata.

This sequence joins TRBV6-5 and TRBJ1-5, with D perhaps TRBD1 (5 bases). The ends were cut back, 6 bases at V and 9 bases at J, with 18 bases in the middle. Germline CDR1 is MNHEY and CDR2 is SVGAGI. This CDR3 spans 14 amino acids. The CDR3 DNA follows: TGTGCCAGCAGCCCCCAGGGTGCTCGGGGGCCCCAGCATTTT. Protein product: CASSPQGARGPQHF.

V is TRBV7-9 and J is TRBJ2-5; D remains unclear. The germline CDR1 and CDR2 sequences are SEHNR and FQNEAQ (reference sequence). This CDR3 has 13 residues. With 5 bases removed from V and 3 bases from J, the gap between germline ends came to 10 bases. CDR3 sequence (DNA): TGTGCCAGCAGCCCGGCGGCGGAAGAGACCCAGTACTTC. It translates to CASSPAAEETQYF.

The chain couples TRBV7-2 to TRBJ2-7; TRBD1 aligns across 9 bases. Germline loops: CDR1 SGHTA, CDR2 FQGNSA. V dropped 5 bases and J dropped 3; count of bases not matched to a gene: 2. The CDR3 has 13 amino acids. The CDR3 nucleotides read TGTGCCAGCAGCCCGGGACAGGGCTACGAGCAGTACTTC. As protein: CASSPGQGYEQYF. Based on the CDR3 plus reference TRBV7-2 and TRBJ2-7, the full variable domain is GAGVSQSPSNKVTEKGKDVELRCDPISGHTALYWYRQSLGQGLEFLIYFQGNSAPDKSGLPSDRFSAERTGGSVSTLTIQRTQQEDSAVYLCASSPGQGYEQYFGPGTRLTVT.

The chain employs TRBV14 and TRBJ2-7, with 9 bases that match TRBD1. Germline trimming cut 4 bases from V and 2 bases from J; bases unmatched to any gene: 6. The CDR3 runs to 15 residues. Looked up from germline, CDR1 is SGHDN and CDR2 is FVKESK. CDR3 loop: CASSPLGQGTYEQYF. CDR3 nucleotide sequence: TGTGCCAGCAGCCCCTTGGGACAGGGAACCTACGAGCAGTACTTC. The full variable domain, with the rest looked up from reference TRBV14 and TRBJ2-7, is EAGVTQFPSHSVIEKGQTVTLRCDPISGHDNLYWYRRVMGKEIKFLLHFVKESKQDESGMPNNRFLAERTGGTYSTLKVQPAELEDSGVYFCASSPLGQGTYEQYFGPGTRLTVT.

The gene calls are TRBV7-9 and TRBJ1-1, with D unresolved. V lost 4 bases and J 6 bases, leaving 18 bases between the germline ends. CDR1 and CDR2 from the germline V gene are SEHNR and FQNEAQ (reference sequence). The CDR3 sequence is 15 residues long. This CDR3 is CASSSYDGESPEAFF. CDR3 nucleotides: TGTGCCAGCAGCTCTTACGACGGGGAGTCCCCTGAAGCTTTCTTT.

The CDR3 coding sequence is TGCAGCGTACTGGACGGGAGCACCGGGGAGCTGTTTTTT. This gives the protein CSVLDGSTGELFF. V usage is TRBV29-1 and J usage is TRBJ2-2, with D possibly TRBD2 on 6 matching bases. V was trimmed by 6 bases and J by 4 bases, leaving 12 bases between them. The germline V gene has CDR1 SQVTM and CDR2 ANQGSEA. The CDR3 is 13 residues long.

The J gene is TRBJ1-5, the V gene TRBV19; TRBD1 matches 7 bases. This CDR3 region has 15 residues. J was trimmed by 4 bases and V by 7 bases; bases with no gene match: 10. In germline, CDR1 is LNHDA, CDR2 SQIVND (reference sequence). CDR3 protein: CASTPRTGWNQPQHF. In DNA, the CDR3 is TGTGCCAGTACCCCACGGACAGGATGGAATCAGCCCCAGCATTTT.

The chain links TRBV29-1 to TRBJ2-7; 7 positions match TRBD1. J gave up 2 bases and V 3 bases, and 13 bases lay outside the gene matches. Germline-derived CDR1 and CDR2 are SQVTM and ANQGSEA. The CDR3 spans 16 residues. Here the CDR3 DNA reads TGCAGCGTTGATTCGTCGGCTGACGGGACAGCCTACGAGCAGTACTTC. Translating gives CSVDSSADGTAYEQYF.